These T cell receptor beta chains were read from a single sample in a study of blood T cell repertoires in COVID-19. Only in-frame clones appear in the TCRdb table, and some are missing; sequencing was by immunoSEQ multiplex PCR. The table lists approximately 120,000 clones, 80% to 90% of them singletons, with roughly 7.9% in the top ten. What was sequenced was peripheral blood. These receptors were collected from a woman older than 75 with active or convalescent COVID-19. The CDR3 runs from the conserved cysteine through the conserved F or W. A D gene is named only where the DNA matches it firmly. The size entry is marked missing in some rows and otherwise reads once, few, many or a size class.

j_call clone_size v_call d_call cdr3_aa cdr3_nt
TRBJ2-3 NA TRBV13 TRBD2 CASSPARAGGADTQYF TGTGCCAGCAGCCCAGCGCGAGCGGGAGGGGCAGATACGCAGTATTTT
TRBJ1-4 NA TRBV25-1 TRBD1 CASRERTGGGEKLFF TGTGCCAGCAGGGAGAGGACAGGGGGCGGTGAAAAACTGTTTTTT
TRBJ2-7 NA TRBV3-1/TRBV3-2 NA CASSARGRLYEQYF TGTGCCAGCAGCGCCCGAGGGCGCCTCTACGAGCAGTACTTC
TRBJ2-5 NA TRBV12-3/TRBV12-4 TRBD2 CASRQGLGETQYF TGTGCCAGCAGACAGGGACTAGGTGAGACCCAGTACTTC
TRBJ2-3 few TRBV27 TRBD2 CASSLLSSGRAGDTQYF TGTGCCAGCAGTTTACTCTCTAGCGGGAGGGCTGGTGATACGCAGTATTTT
TRBJ1-6 NA TRBV6-5 NA CASKQGNSPLHF TGTGCCAGCAAGCAGGGAAATTCACCCCTCCACTTT
TRBJ1-5 NA TRBV6-2/TRBV6-3 NA CASSYVRGSNQPQHF TGTGCCAGCAGTTACGTACGAGGGAGCAATCAGCCCCAGCATTTT
TRBJ2-5 NA TRBV9 NA CASSVVGGLETQYF TGTGCCAGCAGCGTAGTTGGAGGTCTAGAGACCCAGTACTTC
TRBJ2-7 NA TRBV11-2 NA CASSAQGYEQYF TGTGCCAGCAGCGCACAGGGATACGAGCAGTACTTC
TRBJ2-2 NA TRBV5-4 TRBD2 CASSTGLAGGTGELFF TGTGCCAGCAGCACCGGACTAGCGGGAGGAACCGGGGAGCTGTTTTTT
TRBJ1-2 once TRBV5-1 NA CASSLGRGNYGYTF TGCGCCAGCAGCTTGGGTAGGGGCAACTATGGCTACACCTTC
TRBJ1-1 NA TRBV2 NA CASSEETLNTEAFF TGTGCCAGCAGTGAGGAGACTTTGAACACTGAAGCTTTCTTT
TRBJ2-7 NA TRBV27 TRBD2 CASSSGLAGGEQYF TGTGCCAGCAGTAGCGGACTAGCGGGGGGAGAGCAGTACTTC
TRBJ2-7 once TRBV27 TRBD1 CASRTGGASTYEQYF TGTGCCAGCAGGACAGGGGGCGCATCCACCTACGAGCAGTACTTC
TRBJ1-6 NA TRBV5-1 NA CASSGWGLGINSPLHF TGCGCCAGCAGCGGTTGGGGGCTAGGGATAAATTCACCCCTCCACTTT
TRBJ2-2 NA TRBV5-1 TRBD2 CASSSGTSGPTGELFF TGCGCCAGCAGCTCCGGGACTAGCGGACCAACCGGGGAGCTGTTTTTT
TRBJ1-2 NA TRBV5-4 TRBD1 CASSLATGDLGYTF TGTGCCAGCAGCTTGGCCACAGGGGATCTTGGCTACACCTTC
TRBJ2-2 NA TRBV4-2 TRBD2 CASSDGLAVTGELFF TGTGCCAGCAGCGACGGACTAGCCGTCACCGGGGAGCTGTTTTTT
TRBJ2-7 once TRBV6-6 TRBD1 CASTQGAAPSEQYF TGTGCCAGCACCCAGGGGGCGGCCCCGAGTGAGCAGTACTTC
TRBJ2-7 NA TRBV28 NA CASSLWRGPDEQYF TGTGCCAGCAGTTTGTGGAGGGGGCCGGACGAGCAGTACTTC
TRBJ2-7 NA TRBV5-6 TRBD2 CASNGGAGRTYEQYF TGTGCCAGCAACGGGGGGGCCGGGCGGACCTACGAGCAGTACTTC
TRBJ2-7 NA TRBV2 TRBD1 CASNGQGAVYEQYF TGTGCCAGCAATGGACAGGGGGCAGTGTACGAGCAGTACTTC
TRBJ1-2 NA TRBV9 TRBD1 CASSSRTGINYGYTF TGTGCCAGCAGCTCACGGACAGGGATTAACTATGGCTACACCTTC
TRBJ2-2 NA TRBV7-3 NA CASSLQLTGELFF TGTGCCAGCAGCTTACAACTCACCGGGGAGCTGTTTTTT
TRBJ2-1 NA TRBV5-1 TRBD2 CASSPGTSGILEQFF TGCGCCAGCAGCCCCGGGACTAGCGGGATTCTAGAGCAGTTCTTC
TRBJ2-5 NA TRBV19 TRBD1 CASSLQGARETQYF TGTGCCAGTAGCCTTCAGGGGGCACGAGAGACCCAGTACTTC
TRBJ2-1 NA TRBV3-1/TRBV3-2 TRBD1 CASSLMGQGSYNEQFF TGTGCCAGCAGCCTGATGGGACAGGGATCCTACAATGAGCAGTTCTTC
TRBJ1-1 NA TRBV30 NA CAWSLTVNTEAFF TGTGCCTGGAGTCTCACAGTGAACACTGAAGCTTTCTTT
TRBJ2-7 NA TRBV27 NA CASSSMTGLYEQYF TGTGCCAGCAGTTCCATGACAGGACTCTACGAGCAGTACTTC
TRBJ2-7 NA TRBV5-1 TRBD2 CASSPLSGNAYEQYF TGCGCCAGCAGCCCCTTAAGCGGGAACGCCTACGAGCAGTACTTC
TRBJ1-1 NA TRBV2 TRBD1 CASSPLRQGGSSEAFF TGTGCCAGCAGCCCCTTGAGACAGGGGGGATCGTCTGAAGCTTTCTTT
TRBJ2-3 NA TRBV9 NA CASSAKVGKGVDTQYF TGTGCCAGCAGCGCAAAAGTAGGGAAGGGGGTGGATACGCAGTATTTT
TRBJ2-1 NA TRBV7-2 TRBD1 CASSLTGDPYNEQFF TGTGCCAGCAGCTTAACAGGGGACCCCTACAATGAGCAGTTCTTC
TRBJ1-3 NA TRBV10-3 NA CAIRRTESGNTIYF TGTGCCATCAGAAGGACAGAAAGTGGAAACACCATATATTTT
TRBJ2-1 NA TRBV5-1 TRBD2 CASSRTSGRMGDEQFF TGCGCCAGCAGCCGAACTAGCGGGAGAATGGGCGATGAGCAGTTCTTC
TRBJ2-3 NA TRBV27 NA CASSGGASLTDTQYF TGTGCCAGCAGTGGAGGGGCTAGCCTCACAGATACGCAGTATTTT
TRBJ2-4 NA TRBV28 TRBD2 CASSLSGLAAKNIQYF TGTGCCAGCAGTTTAAGCGGACTAGCAGCCAAAAACATTCAGTACTTC
TRBJ2-1 NA TRBV9 NA CASSKTDWVIEQFF TGTGCCAGCAGCAAAACGGACTGGGTAATTGAGCAGTTCTTC
TRBJ1-5 few TRBV20-1 NA CSASAGVDQPQHF TGCAGTGCTAGTGCGGGGGTTGATCAGCCCCAGCATTTT
TRBJ1-2 NA TRBV5-1 NA CASSESSGFGYTF TGCGCCAGCAGCGAATCCTCAGGGTTTGGCTACACCTTC
TRBJ2-2 NA TRBV4-1 TRBD2 CASSQGSGSFPGELFF TGCGCCAGCAGCCAAGGGAGCGGGAGTTTCCCCGGGGAGCTGTTTTTT